This passage covers 7 T cell receptor beta chains from one sample sequenced in a study of control samples from healthy donors and cancer patients. Profiling relied on immunoSEQ multiplex PCR, and the TCRdb table lists in-frame clones only, not all of them. The sample yields over 200,000 clones, around 79% seen once. The sequencing sample was made of PBMCs. The source of these receptors is a woman in her fifties or sixties with lung cancer.

The gene calls are TRBV29-1 and TRBJ2-1, with TRBD1 as a possible D gene (6 bases). This CDR3 region has 15 residues. V was pared by 7 bases and J by 6 bases, with 22 bases between. Looked up from germline, CDR1 is SQVTM and CDR2 is ANQGSEA. Here the CDR3 reads CSGQSERTVFNEQFF. As DNA, the CDR3 is TGCAGCGGCCAAAGTGAGCGGACAGTTTTCAATGAGCAGTTCTTC.

The gene calls are TRBV25-1 and TRBJ1-6; the match to TRBD1 covers 8 bases. Germline CDR1 and CDR2: MGHDK and SYGVNS. Trimming at V came to 6 bases and at J to 9 bases, leaving 10 bases not matched to a gene. The length of the CDR3 is 15 residues. As DNA, the CDR3 is TGTGCCAGCAGGCAACAGGGGGTTATTACTTCACCCCTCCACTTT. Protein: CASRQQGVITSPLHF.

J is TRBJ2-6 and V is TRBV19, with D maybe TRBD1 (5 bases). Trimming pared 4 bases from V and 0 bases from J, leaving 13 bases between. The length of the CDR3 is 17 residues. Germline V gene lookup returns CDR1 LNHDA and CDR2 SQIVND (reference sequence). The CDR3 nucleotides read TGTGCCAGTAGTAGGTCAGGGCCCAGCTCTGGGGCCAACGTCCTGACTTTC. Translation gives CASSRSGPSSGANVLTF.

The chain is built from TRBV12-3 or TRBV12-4 and TRBJ1-2; no clear D gene. Deletions cut 6 bases from V and 4 bases from J, with 12 bases between. The CDR3 sequence is 13 residues long. The CDR3 loop reads CASSLRGIYGYTF. CDR3 DNA: TGTGCCAGCAGCCTACGAGGGATCTATGGCTACACCTTC.

The V call is TRBV10-3, the J call TRBJ2-3, with 8 bases matching TRBD2. Germline V CDR1 and CDR2: ENHRY, SYGVKD. The CDR3 sequence is 15 residues long. Trimming removed 3 bases from V and 2 bases from J; junction bases left unmatched: 4. The CDR3 DNA reads as TGTGCCATCAGTGACCAGCGGGGGACCACAGATACGCAGTATTTT. It specifies CAISDQRGTTDTQYF.

J is TRBJ2-7 and V is TRBV5-5; TRBD1 matches 7 bases. The CDR3 covers 13 residues. With 5 bases clipped from V and 1 base from J, the junction kept 3 bases outside the gene matches. CDR1 and CDR2 from the germline V gene are SGHKS and YYEKEE (reference sequence). In DNA, the CDR3 is TGTGCCAGCAGAGGACAGGTATCCTACGAGCAGTACTTC. Its translation: CASRGQVSYEQYF.

The rearrangement links TRBV7-3 to TRBJ2-7; a weak D match, TRBD1 (5 bases). V gave up 2 bases and J gave up 3 bases, with 8 bases separating them. Germline V CDR1 and CDR2: SGHTA, FQGTGA. The CDR3 contains 13 residues. The CDR3 loop reads CASSLAQDYEQYF. The CDR3 coding sequence is TGTGCCAGCAGCTTAGCACAGGACTACGAGCAGTACTTC.